This TCR beta chain stems from a study of T-cell reconstitution after alpha-beta-depleted transplantation in children. Turning to this clonotype: Its antigen remains unknown.

The CDR3 totals 13 residues. Trimming took off 5 bases at V and 6 bases at J, with 13 bases between the two ends. Germline V gene data show CDR1 as SEHNR and CDR2 as FQNEAQ (reference sequence). Preparation of the TCRbeta library used unique molecular identifiers. TCRdb re-analysed the PCR reads in MiXCR, keeping a single row per CDR3 protein. The sample consists of fewer than 500,000 distinct CDR3 sequences, 43% of them appearing once. Points from the study as a whole: Surviving recipient cells, namely T cells and thymic progenitors, were the source of high day-60 TCRbeta diversity in some patients. Counts and diversity of T cells one year after transplant came mostly from newly produced T cells. Several hundred rapidly expanded clones from non-depleted graft cells reportedly supplied alpha-beta T cells about two months post-transplant.

The rearrangement uses TRBV7-9 and TRBJ1-1; D is unclear. The sequencing used PBMCs, collected before TCRalphabeta/CD19-depleted stem cell transplant. The source of this sequence is a girl between 2 and 10 years old with aplastic anemia, due to receive a stem cell transplant. CDR3 sequence: CASSPDPTAEAFF. CDR3 sequence (DNA): TGTGCCAGCAGCCCGGACCCAACCGCTGAAGCTTTCTTT.